This T cell receptor beta chain was documented in a study of blood T cell repertoires in COVID-19. Study information: Sites across the United States, Italy and Spain contributed samples from acute and convalescent COVID-19.

Profiled with immunoSEQ multiplex PCR; TCRdb holds only in-frame clones, not every one. This sample has around 340,000 clones, with about 88% found just once. Germline CDR1 reads DFQATT; CDR2 reads SNEGSKA (reference sequence). The CDR3 is made up of 15 amino acids. Trimming left V 3 bases short and J 5 bases short, with 17 bases between. No more than 2 weeks before study entry, exposed participants had met a case of COVID-19. The sequencing sample was made of PBMCs or T cells enriched from blood (not recorded which). V and J are TRBV20-1 and TRBJ1-5, with D unclear. This receptor was taken from a woman aged 30 to 39 who had been exposed to COVID-19. In DNA, the CDR3 is TGCAGTGCTAGTGTTGGGAGCGAGATGGATCAGCCCCAGCATTTT. Amino acids: CSASVGSEMDQPQHF.